This TCR beta chain was found in a study of T cell repertoires in cytomegalovirus infection. The table lists this clonotype with many counts. TCRdb reprocessed the reads with MiXCR, giving one entry per CDR3 protein. The sample shows about 150,000 distinct CDR3 sequences, 23% of them seen only once. The CDR3 is 15 residues long. CDR1 and CDR2 (germline): LNHDA, SQIVND (reference sequence). Trimming removed 7 bases at V and 0 bases at J, with 13 bases between. Sample: PBMCs. This receptor was obtained from a human donor in good health (CMV status not recorded). Some clones in this sample may be carry-over from other donors' samples. The V gene is TRBV19, the J gene TRBJ1-5; TRBD1 is a possible D gene (5 bases). This CDR3 reads CASNDGGNSNQPQHF. In DNA form, the CDR3 reads TGTGCCAGTAACGACGGGGGGAATAGCAATCAGCCCCAGCATTTT. Full variable domain (rest looked up from reference TRBV19 and TRBJ1-5): DGGITQSPKYLFRKEGQNVTLSCEQNLNHDAMYWYRQDPGQGLRLIYYSQIVNDFQKGDIAEGYSVSREKKESFPLTVTSAQKNPTAFYLCASNDGGNSNQPQHFGDGTRLSIL.